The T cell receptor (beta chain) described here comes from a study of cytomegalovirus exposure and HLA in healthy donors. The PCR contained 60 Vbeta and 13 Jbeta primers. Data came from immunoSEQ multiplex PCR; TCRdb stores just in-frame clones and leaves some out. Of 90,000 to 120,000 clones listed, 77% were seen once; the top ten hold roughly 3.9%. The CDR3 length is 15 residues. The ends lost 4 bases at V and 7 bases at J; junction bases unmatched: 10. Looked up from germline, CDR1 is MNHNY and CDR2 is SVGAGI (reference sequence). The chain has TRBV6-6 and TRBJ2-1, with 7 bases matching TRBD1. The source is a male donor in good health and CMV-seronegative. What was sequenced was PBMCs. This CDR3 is CASSSALDRTNEQFF. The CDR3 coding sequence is TGTGCCAGCAGTTCAGCCTTGGACAGGACTAATGAGCAGTTCTTC.